Listed here is a single TCR beta chain. The table lists this clonotype with a few counts. Its specific antigen is unknown. No base qualities exist here, and no much larger clone lies one base off it. Sequencer: Illumina NovaSeq 6000. TCRalpha and TCRbeta cDNA libraries were built by 5'RACE with constant-segment primers, adding sample barcodes and unique molecular identifiers. RNA was extracted from every sample with Trizol reagent. Library amplification was performed in two PCR steps, and a second sample barcode and Illumina TruSeq adapters were introduced in the second step. Sequencing of libraries was performed on an Illumina NovaSeq with 2 x 150 bp paired-end reads. The original pipeline was this. Reads were demultiplexed and collapsed into UMI-guided consensus sequences with migec v1.2.7. With mixcr v2.1.11, UMI consensuses were aligned to TRA and TRB V and J templates and assembled into clonotypes. A clonotype was counted as expanded or contracted only if both edgeR and NoisET called the change significant, with noise models trained on biological replicates. For edgeR calls, the thresholds were a false discovery rate-adjusted p below 0.01 and a log2 fold-change of 1. As an exploratory analysis of dynamics, max-normalized trajectories of the 1000 most abundant clonotypes were examined by PCA with hierarchical clustering. Separately sequenced CD4+ and CD8+ repertoires were used to assign a CD4 or CD8 phenotype to each responding clone. The public sequencing data were trimmed at Q25 with fastp and processed into clonotypes with MiXCR by TCRdb, which kept only in-frame beta chains. A single entry per CDR3 protein holds the most common genes and DNA from its merged rows. These V and J calls rely on TCRdb rather than the paper's analysis. The sample includes about 340,000 distinct CDR3 sequences, with around 21% observed a single time. The ten largest clones take up under 15% of the sample.

This entry belongs to a study of T-cell memory formation after mild COVID-19 (dated by TCRdb to the early 2020s). Study-wide context: TCR sequence clusters from the two donors were found to be largely donor specific. In two donors, T-cell clones that expanded and contracted after mild COVID-19 were tracked by sequencing TCRalpha and TCRbeta repertoires over time. Two young, previously healthy adult volunteers made up the cohort, one male and one female.

Ficoll-Paque density gradient centrifugation was used to isolate PBMCs. The germline V gene yields SGDLS for CDR1 and YYNGEE for CDR2. V gives up 8 bases and J gives up 0 bases, and the segment between their germline ends measures 20 bases. The CDR3 goes from the cysteine to the phenylalanine over 17 residues. The only DNA kept is the CDR3, 51 bases in frame from the first base. What the authors observed across the whole study: Balanced CD4/CD8 phenotypes were observed for clones contracting from day 15 to 85, whereas a bias towards CD4+ was observed for a second wave of clones expanding from day 15 to 37. SARS-CoV-2 specificity of the second-wave clones peaking on day 37 was not confirmed. Contracting CD4+ clones appeared mostly in the CM and EM memory subsets, whereas CD8+ clones were enriched in EMRA. Some responding clones were detected in pre-infection memory, suggesting pre-existing cross-reactive memory T cells joined the SARS-CoV-2 response. Only two mild cases were covered by the study, and larger cohorts that include severe cases with pre-infection samples were considered necessary.

The clonotype comes from an adult woman who had mild COVID-19 (a few samples of this study predate the infection). The sample titles of this study are shuffled in the database, so cell type and time point are left out; the donor was told from shared clones. The chain is encoded by TRBV9 joined to TRBJ1-4; the D gene is perhaps TRBD1, from 5 matching bases. The source material was PBMCs or a T cell subset sorted from them (not recorded which). CDR3 region: CASGGRPDRATNEKLFF. The base sequence is TGTGCCAGTGGGGGTCGGCCTGACCGAGCAACTAATGAAAAACTGTTTTTT.